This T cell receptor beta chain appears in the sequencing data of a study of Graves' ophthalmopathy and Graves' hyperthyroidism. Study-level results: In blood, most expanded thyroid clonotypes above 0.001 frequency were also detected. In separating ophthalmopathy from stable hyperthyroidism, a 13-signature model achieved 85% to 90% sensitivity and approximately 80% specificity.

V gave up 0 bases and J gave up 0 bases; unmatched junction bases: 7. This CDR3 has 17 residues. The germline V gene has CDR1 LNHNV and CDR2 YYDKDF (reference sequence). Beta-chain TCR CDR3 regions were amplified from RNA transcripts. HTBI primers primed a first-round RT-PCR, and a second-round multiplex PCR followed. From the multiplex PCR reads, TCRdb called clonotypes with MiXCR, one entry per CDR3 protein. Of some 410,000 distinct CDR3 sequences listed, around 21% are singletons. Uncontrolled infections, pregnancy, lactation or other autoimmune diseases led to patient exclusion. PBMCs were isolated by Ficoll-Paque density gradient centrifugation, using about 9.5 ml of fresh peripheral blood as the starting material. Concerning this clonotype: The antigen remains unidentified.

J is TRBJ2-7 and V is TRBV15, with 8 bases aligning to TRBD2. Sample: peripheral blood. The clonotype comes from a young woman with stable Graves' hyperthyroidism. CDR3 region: CATSRDWSGGPSYEQYF. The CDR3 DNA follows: TGTGCCACCAGCAGAGATTGGAGCGGGGGCCCCTCCTACGAGCAGTACTTC.